These 22 T cell receptor beta chains were sequenced from one sample in a study of blood T cells in healthy people across ages. The authors ran a second PCR of 7 to 11 cycles using a sample-barcoded 5' primer and a J-beta primer mix. Via MiXCR, TCRdb re-called the 5' RACE reads, giving one row per CDR3 protein. This table holds some 1.5 million distinct CDR3 sequences, roughly 28% found once. The sample comprised blood. All receptors derive from a woman aged 30 to 39 in good health.

This clonotype was picked up many times. V usage is TRBV7-9 and J usage is TRBJ1-4; 7 positions match TRBD1. The trim removed 3 bases at V and 5 bases at J, leaving 3 bases unmatched. This CDR3 contains 14 residues. The germline V gene has CDR1 SEHNR and CDR2 FQNEAQ (reference sequence). The CDR3 is CASSLTGPNEKLFF. In DNA form, the CDR3 reads TGTGCCAGCAGCTTGACAGGGCCAAATGAAAAACTGTTTTTT.

This clonotype occurred many times. This chain joins TRBV2 and TRBJ2-1; weak D call: TRBD1 (6 bases). CDR1 SNHLY and CDR2 FYNNEI come from the germline V gene. Trimming cost V 8 bases and J 0 bases, with 11 bases left between them. CDR3 length: 14 amino acids. CDR3 nucleotide sequence: TGTGCCAGCGGAGACAGGAGCTCCTACAATGAGCAGTTCTTC. Encoded protein: CASGDRSSYNEQFF.

The chain is built from TRBV7-9 and TRBJ1-2, with D unresolved. This CDR3 is built from 12 residues. From germline, CDR1 is SEHNR and CDR2 FQNEAQ (reference sequence). Trimming stripped 1 base from V and 8 bases from J, with 8 bases between. The CDR3 DNA follows: TGTGCCAGCAGCTTAGATTCTACCGGCTACACCTTC. Translated, it gives CASSLDSTGYTF.

This clonotype was found a few times. The chain uses TRBV5-1 and TRBJ2-7; 8 bases map to TRBD1. The J segment lost 3 bases and the V segment lost 4 bases, leaving 12 bases of the junction unmatched. Germline V gene sequence: CDR1 SGHRS, CDR2 YFSETQ. The CDR3 spans 16 residues. The CDR3 is CASSPGSGQANYEQYF. The CDR3 bases are TGCGCCAGCAGCCCCGGTTCGGGACAGGCAAACTACGAGCAGTACTTC.

In the case of this clonotype: With a much larger clone just one base away, this may be a read error. The chain links TRBV6-6 to TRBJ1-2; D uncertain. The CDR3 runs 11 residues. Between the trimmed V and J ends, which lost 6 bases and 4 bases, there was a span of 6 bases. Looked up from germline, CDR1 is MNHNY and CDR2 is SVGAGI (reference sequence). The CDR3: CASSPIYGYTF. CDR3 coding DNA: TGTGCCAGCAGCCCTATCTATGGCTACACCTTC.

This clonotype has only a few counts. The V gene is TRBV6-6, the J gene TRBJ2-3; no firm D call. Germline-derived CDR1 and CDR2 are MNHNY and SVGAGI (reference sequence). CDR3 length: 13 amino acids. The V end lost 7 bases, the J end lost 2 bases, and 10 bases lay between the germline ends. The CDR3 loop reads CASKQGPTDTQYF. CDR3 in DNA: TGTGCCAGCAAACAAGGACCCACAGATACGCAGTATTTT.

This clonotype was recorded at least ten times. This chain connects TRBV7-9 to TRBJ2-1, with TRBD2 identical over 7 bases. The junction had 7 bases not matched to a gene; V was cut back by 4 bases and J by 4 bases. The CDR3 extends over 15 amino acids. Germline CDR1 is SEHNR and CDR2 is FQNEAQ (reference sequence). The CDR3 is CASSSTSVGYNEQFF. The CDR3, as DNA: TGTGCCAGCAGCTCCACTAGCGTTGGGTACAATGAGCAGTTCTTC.

This clonotype has more than one count but fewer than ten. Since a much larger clone is just one base distant, this may be a read error. This sequence joins TRBV7-3 and TRBJ2-5; D uncertain. The CDR3 sequence is 14 residues long. Trimming stripped 4 bases from V and 2 bases from J, with 11 bases between. CDR1 is SGHTA, CDR2 FQGTGA, per germline. CDR3 residues: CASSWSGPQETQYF. CDR3 sequence (DNA): TGTGCCAGCAGCTGGAGTGGGCCGCAAGAGACCCAGTACTTC.

This chain links TRBV2 with TRBJ2-1, with 13 bases identical to TRBD2. The trim removed 3 bases at V and 1 base at J, leaving 3 bases unmatched. The CDR3 runs 17 residues. Germline CDR1 SNHLY, CDR2 FYNNEI. The chain's CDR3 is CASSERLAGGSYNEQFF. The CDR3 DNA reads TGTGCCAGCAGTGAGAGACTAGCGGGGGGTTCCTACAATGAGCAGTTCTTC. Full variable domain (remainder filled in from reference TRBV2 and TRBJ2-1): EPEVTQTPSHQVTQMGQEVILRCVPISNHLYFYWYRQILGQKVEFLVSFYNNEISEKSEIFDDQFSVERPDGSNFTLKIRSTKLEDSAMYFCASSERLAGGSYNEQFFGPGTRLTVL.

The rearrangement links TRBV7-9 to TRBJ1-4; D may be TRBD1 (5 bases). Germline lookup yields CDR1 SEHNR and CDR2 FQNEAQ (reference sequence). The V end was cut by 6 bases, the J end by 0 bases, with 14 bases between. This CDR3 comprises 16 residues. The CDR3 sequence is CASSRYGAATNEKLFF. For the CDR3, the DNA is TGTGCCAGCAGTCGTTATGGGGCTGCAACTAATGAAAAACTGTTTTTT.

The table lists this clonotype with many counts. The chain links TRBV3-1 to TRBJ1-2; maybe TRBD1 (6 bases). The ends were cut back, 4 bases at V and 2 bases at J, with 11 bases in the middle. The germline V gene has CDR1 LGHDT and CDR2 YNNKEL (reference sequence). CDR3 size: 14 residues. The CDR3 region is CASSPLDSNYGYTF. In nucleotides, the CDR3 is TGTGCCAGCAGCCCTTTGGACAGCAACTATGGCTACACCTTC.

This clonotype was observed a handful of times. CDR3 residues: CAGGTGGFDEQFF. CDR3 in DNA: TGTGCCGGCGGGACAGGGGGCTTCGATGAGCAGTTCTTC. J is TRBJ2-1 and V is TRBV6-6; 12 positions match TRBD1. Germline CDR1 is MNHNY and CDR2 is SVGAGI (reference sequence). The V segment lost 11 bases and the J segment 8 bases; nucleotides outside the gene matches: 7. This CDR3 is 13 amino acids long.

This clonotype was counted between two and nine times. V and J are TRBV10-3 and TRBJ1-6; 8 nucleotides align to TRBD1. This CDR3 has 15 residues. Looked up from germline, CDR1 is ENHRY and CDR2 is SYGVKD. Unmatched junction bases numbered 4, after V lost 6 bases and J lost 3 bases. CDR3 loop: CAIRPDRGYNSPLHF. CDR3 DNA: TGTGCCATCAGACCCGACAGGGGCTATAATTCACCCCTCCACTTT.

The V and J genes are TRBV12-3 or TRBV12-4 and TRBJ2-1; 10 nucleotides align to TRBD2. V shed 4 bases, J shed 8 bases, and the junction held 8 bases outside the gene matches. The CDR3 loop spans 15 amino acids. Here the CDR3 DNA reads TGTGCCAGCAGTTACAGCGGGAGGGCCTTAGATGAGCAGTTCTTC. Its translation is CASSYSGRALDEQFF.

This clonotype was counted at least ten times. The rearrangement uses TRBV10-3 and TRBJ2-7; D gene uncertain. V shed 0 bases and J shed 3 bases, with 9 bases lying between them. This CDR3 has 14 amino acids. Germline-derived CDR1 and CDR2 are ENHRY and SYGVKD. The CDR3, as DNA: TGTGCCATCAGTGAGTCGGGTAGTGGCTACGAGCAGTACTTC. This translates into CAISESGSGYEQYF.

This clonotype was counted at least ten times. This sequence joins TRBV6-9 and TRBJ2-7; the match to TRBD2 covers 9 bases. The CDR3 length is 15 residues. CDR1 is MNHGY, CDR2 SVAAGI, per germline. The V and J ends lost 0 bases and 6 bases, in that order; junction bases with no gene match: 6. The CDR3 DNA sequence: TGTGCCAGCAGTTATTCTGGGCTAGCGGGACTCGAGCAGTACTTC. Amino acids: CASSYSGLAGLEQYF.

This clonotype was counted many times. This rearrangement joins TRBV6-1 to TRBJ1-2, with unresolved D. The V gene's germline CDR1 is MNHNS and CDR2 SASEGT. The CDR3 totals 13 residues. V gave up 4 bases and J gave up 2 bases, with 8 bases separating them. CDR3: CASSGELNYGYTF. DNA of the CDR3: TGTGCCAGCAGTGGCGAGCTCAACTATGGCTACACCTTC.

This sequence joins TRBV28 and TRBJ1-2, with 9 bases matching TRBD1. The CDR3 is made up of 13 amino acids. Germline lookup yields CDR1 MDHEN and CDR2 SYDVKM. V trimming: 5 bases; J trimming: 6 bases; junction bases outside the gene matches: 4. The CDR3 DNA reads as TGTGCCAGCAGTACAGGGGGCGGGAATGGCTACACCTTC. Translation: CASSTGGGNGYTF.

Only a few counts were recorded for this clonotype. The chain has TRBV6-5 and TRBJ2-3, with a weak D call TRBD2 (7 bases). Between the trimmed V and J ends, which lost 0 bases and 3 bases, there was a span of 19 bases. The CDR3 has 18 amino acids. Germline V gene sequence: CDR1 MNHEY, CDR2 SVGAGI. Here the CDR3 reads CASSYSMLGGRLTDTQYF. CDR3 in DNA: TGTGCCAGCAGTTACTCGATGTTGGGGGGGCGGCTGACAGATACGCAGTATTTT.

This rearrangement joins TRBV9 to TRBJ2-1; D remains ambiguous. The CDR3 length is 18 residues. The germline V gene encodes CDR1 SGDLS and CDR2 YYNGEE. V lost 3 bases, J lost 0 bases, and 19 bases lay in between. The CDR3 protein is CASSAHPRPDSSYNEQFF. In DNA form, the CDR3 reads TGTGCCAGCAGCGCCCACCCCCGACCTGACTCCTCCTACAATGAGCAGTTCTTC.

This clonotype was detected ten times or more. V is TRBV18 and J is TRBJ2-7; TRBD1 aligns across 8 bases. J was trimmed by 3 bases and V by 4 bases; bases with no gene match: 5. Germline CDR1 and CDR2: KGHSH and LQKENI. This CDR3 has 14 amino acids. CDR3 nucleotides: TGTGCCAGCTCACGCCCCGGGACAGGCTACGAGCAGTACTTC. Its protein product is CASSRPGTGYEQYF.

At least ten counts were recorded for this clonotype. The chain is built from TRBV28 and TRBJ2-1; 7 bases fit TRBD1. The CDR3 runs 13 residues. Germline V gene lookup returns CDR1 MDHEN and CDR2 SYDVKM. The junction had 5 bases not matched to a gene; V was cut back by 8 bases and J by 4 bases. CDR3 in amino acids: CASSGQDYNEQFF. CDR3 DNA sequence: TGTGCCAGCTCCGGACAGGATTACAATGAGCAGTTCTTC.